Listed below are T cell receptor beta chains from one sample, sequenced in a study of blood T cell repertoires in COVID-19. TCRdb keeps only in-frame clones here, not all; method: immunoSEQ multiplex PCR. This sample has under 300,000 clones; about 87% occur once, and the top ten carry less than 3%. Source material: PBMCs or T cells enriched from blood (not recorded which). The receptors were gathered from a woman aged 50 to 60 who had recovered from COVID-19. CDR3s include the opening cysteine and the closing phenylalanine or tryptophan. Fields, in order: V gene, J gene, D gene, clone size, CDR3 protein, CDR3 DNA. D genes are given only for firm matches. The size field is filled for only some rows; it gives once, few, many or a size class.

v_call: TRBV7-2
j_call: TRBJ1-1
d_call: .
clone_size: .
cdr3_aa: CASSVAKDTLNTEAFF
cdr3_nt: TGTGCCAGCAGCGTTGCTAAGGACACTTTGAACACTGAAGCTTTCTTT

v_call: TRBV28
j_call: TRBJ2-7
d_call: TRBD1
clone_size: .
cdr3_aa: CASTSGGFAYEQYF
cdr3_nt: TGTGCCAGCACCTCAGGGGGTTTTGCCTACGAGCAGTACTTC

v_call: TRBV27
j_call: TRBJ1-2
d_call: .
clone_size: .
cdr3_aa: CASRTGATRYTF
cdr3_nt: TGTGCCAGCAGAACAGGAGCCACTCGCTACACCTTC

v_call: TRBV7-9
j_call: TRBJ2-3
d_call: .
clone_size: .
cdr3_aa: CASSLAGEADTQYF
cdr3_nt: TGTGCCAGCAGCTTAGCGGGAGAGGCAGATACGCAGTATTTT

v_call: TRBV6-2/TRBV6-3
j_call: TRBJ1-1
d_call: .
clone_size: .
cdr3_aa: CASSSLRGTSFF
cdr3_nt: TGTGCCAGCAGTTCACTCAGGGGTACTTCTTTTTTT

v_call: TRBV5-1
j_call: TRBJ2-1
d_call: .
clone_size: .
cdr3_aa: CASSLDLDEQFF
cdr3_nt: TGCGCCAGCAGCTTGGACTTGGATGAGCAGTTCTTC

v_call: TRBV4-2
j_call: TRBJ2-7
d_call: .
clone_size: .
cdr3_aa: CASSQAGASGEQYF
cdr3_nt: TGTGCCAGCAGCCAGGCGGGGGCTAGTGGCGAGCAGTACTTC

v_call: TRBV19
j_call: TRBJ2-5
d_call: TRBD2
clone_size: .
cdr3_aa: CASSIWGGETQYF
cdr3_nt: TGTGCCAGTAGTATATGGGGGGGAGAGACCCAGTACTTC

v_call: TRBV18
j_call: TRBJ2-1
d_call: .
clone_size: .
cdr3_aa: CASSPPRDRVYNEQFF
cdr3_nt: TGTGCCAGCTCACCTCCGCGGGACAGAGTCTACAATGAGCAGTTCTTC

v_call: TRBV24-1
j_call: TRBJ2-7
d_call: .
clone_size: .
cdr3_aa: CATSDNRDIPYEQYF
cdr3_nt: TGTGCCACCAGTGACAACCGGGACATCCCCTACGAGCAGTACTTC

v_call: TRBV27
j_call: TRBJ1-2
d_call: .
clone_size: .
cdr3_aa: CASRLAGGDYGYTF
cdr3_nt: TGTGCCAGCAGACTGGCGGGGGGGGACTATGGCTACACCTTC

v_call: TRBV19
j_call: TRBJ1-5
d_call: TRBD1
clone_size: .
cdr3_aa: CASSIRQGVTGNQPQHF
cdr3_nt: TGTGCCAGTAGTATAAGACAGGGGGTGACGGGCAATCAGCCCCAGCATTTT

v_call: TRBV7-2
j_call: TRBJ1-4
d_call: .
clone_size: .
cdr3_aa: CASSLVTDSNEKLFF
cdr3_nt: TGTGCCAGCAGCTTAGTAACGGACAGTAATGAAAAACTGTTTTTT

v_call: TRBV27
j_call: TRBJ1-2
d_call: TRBD1
clone_size: .
cdr3_aa: CASSLSGTGVNGYTF
cdr3_nt: TGTGCCAGCAGTTTATCCGGGACAGGGGTTAATGGCTACACCTTC

v_call: TRBV25-1
j_call: TRBJ1-4
d_call: .
clone_size: .
cdr3_aa: CASSESRPLNEKLFF
cdr3_nt: TGTGCCAGCAGTGAGTCCAGGCCACTCAATGAAAAACTGTTTTTT

v_call: TRBV2
j_call: TRBJ1-2
d_call: .
clone_size: .
cdr3_aa: CASNQGLVGYTF
cdr3_nt: TGTGCCAGCAACCAGGGGCTAGTAGGCTACACCTTC

v_call: TRBV28
j_call: TRBJ2-7
d_call: .
clone_size: .
cdr3_aa: CASSSTSGEYF
cdr3_nt: TGTGCCAGCAGTTCGACTTCAGGGGAGTACTTC

v_call: TRBV19
j_call: TRBJ2-7
d_call: TRBD2
clone_size: .
cdr3_aa: CASSDRGSGSIVQYF
cdr3_nt: TGTGCCAGTAGTGACCGGGGTAGCGGGAGCATAGTGCAGTACTTC

v_call: TRBV5-6
j_call: TRBJ1-5
d_call: .
clone_size: .
cdr3_aa: CASSPRGISNQPQHF
cdr3_nt: TGTGCCAGCAGCCCTCGTGGCATTAGCAATCAGCCCCAGCATTTT

v_call: TRBV5-4
j_call: TRBJ1-6
d_call: TRBD1
clone_size: .
cdr3_aa: CASSLGGQGVSPLHF
cdr3_nt: TGTGCCAGCAGCTTGGGTGGACAGGGTGTTTCACCCCTCCACTTT

v_call: TRBV27
j_call: TRBJ1-5
d_call: .
clone_size: once
cdr3_aa: CASSLRGNQPQHF
cdr3_nt: TGTGCCAGCAGTTTAAGAGGGAATCAGCCCCAGCATTTT

v_call: TRBV7-8
j_call: TRBJ1-2
d_call: .
clone_size: .
cdr3_aa: CASSLAAANYGYTF
cdr3_nt: TGTGCCAGCAGCTTAGCGGCAGCTAACTATGGCTACACCTTC

v_call: TRBV6-6
j_call: TRBJ1-2
d_call: .
clone_size: .
cdr3_aa: CASRPRGLLGGYTF
cdr3_nt: TGTGCCAGCAGGCCCCGAGGATTACTCGGGGGCTACACCTTC

v_call: TRBV7-3
j_call: TRBJ2-2
d_call: TRBD2
clone_size: .
cdr3_aa: CASSLGSRAGAGELFF
cdr3_nt: TGTGCCAGCAGCTTAGGATCGCGAGCGGGAGCCGGGGAGCTGTTTTTT

v_call: TRBV4-2
j_call: TRBJ1-5
d_call: TRBD1
clone_size: few
cdr3_aa: CASSPGQGSNQPQHF
cdr3_nt: TGTGCCAGCAGCCCGGGACAGGGGAGCAATCAGCCCCAGCATTTT

v_call: TRBV4-1
j_call: TRBJ1-1
d_call: .
clone_size: many
cdr3_aa: CASRRGPLNTEAFF
cdr3_nt: TGCGCCAGCAGGCGCGGTCCATTGAACACTGAAGCTTTCTTT

v_call: TRBV4-1
j_call: TRBJ2-7
d_call: .
clone_size: .
cdr3_aa: CASSQDNQYEQYF
cdr3_nt: TGCGCCAGCAGCCAAGATAACCAGTACGAGCAGTACTTC

v_call: TRBV7-9
j_call: TRBJ1-1
d_call: .
clone_size: few
cdr3_aa: CASSLTGLNTEAFF
cdr3_nt: TGTGCCAGCAGCTTAACAGGATTGAACACTGAAGCTTTCTTT

v_call: TRBV4-3
j_call: TRBJ2-1
d_call: .
clone_size: .
cdr3_aa: CASSQDPRLDPPIF
cdr3_nt: TGCGCCAGCAGCCAAGATCCCCGACTAGATCCTCCAATCTTC

v_call: TRBV25-1
j_call: TRBJ2-1
d_call: .
clone_size: .
cdr3_aa: CASSESTHQDNEQFF
cdr3_nt: TGTGCCAGCAGTGAATCTACCCACCAGGACAATGAGCAGTTCTTC

v_call: TRBV28
j_call: TRBJ2-5
d_call: .
clone_size: .
cdr3_aa: CASSFRQYRETQYF
cdr3_nt: TGTGCCAGCAGTTTTCGACAGTATCGAGAGACCCAGTACTTC

v_call: TRBV29-1
j_call: TRBJ1-4
d_call: TRBD1
clone_size: .
cdr3_aa: CSVEDSGTGIGLFF
cdr3_nt: TGCAGCGTTGAAGATTCGGGGACAGGGATCGGACTGTTTTTT

v_call: TRBV5-1
j_call: TRBJ2-1
d_call: TRBD1
clone_size: .
cdr3_aa: CASSKGTGPSNEQFF
cdr3_nt: TGCGCCAGCAGCAAGGGGACAGGGCCTAGCAATGAGCAGTTCTTC

v_call: TRBV18
j_call: TRBJ2-5
d_call: TRBD1
clone_size: .
cdr3_aa: CASSPQPGQGETQYF
cdr3_nt: TGTGCCAGCTCACCTCAGCCGGGACAGGGTGAGACCCAGTACTTC

v_call: TRBV5-1
j_call: TRBJ2-3
d_call: .
clone_size: .
cdr3_aa: CASSFGAQGLTDTQYF
cdr3_nt: TGCGCCAGCAGCTTTGGGGCTCAGGGACTCACAGATACGCAGTATTTT

v_call: TRBV29-1
j_call: TRBJ1-1
d_call: TRBD1
clone_size: .
cdr3_aa: CSVDRGRTEAFF
cdr3_nt: TGCAGCGTGGACAGGGGGAGAACTGAAGCTTTCTTT

v_call: TRBV19
j_call: TRBJ2-1
d_call: .
clone_size: .
cdr3_aa: CASSMTVEESYNEQFF
cdr3_nt: TGTGCCAGTAGTATGACGGTGGAGGAGAGCTACAATGAGCAGTTCTTC

v_call: TRBV4-2
j_call: TRBJ1-6
d_call: TRBD1
clone_size: .
cdr3_aa: CASSQTQGDNSPLHF
cdr3_nt: TGTGCCAGCAGCCAGACACAGGGGGATAATTCACCCCTCCACTTT

v_call: TRBV6-2/TRBV6-3
j_call: TRBJ1-5
d_call: .
clone_size: .
cdr3_aa: CASSYQLWTATSNQPQHF
cdr3_nt: TGTGCCAGCAGTTACCAACTATGGACAGCTACTAGCAATCAGCCCCAGCATTTT

v_call: TRBV7-9
j_call: TRBJ1-3
d_call: .
clone_size: .
cdr3_aa: CASSPTGPGNTIYF
cdr3_nt: TGTGCCAGCAGCCCTACAGGGCCTGGAAACACCATATATTTT

v_call: TRBV11-1
j_call: TRBJ2-5
d_call: TRBD2
clone_size: .
cdr3_aa: CASSSGLAGSETQYF
cdr3_nt: TGTGCCAGCAGCTCAGGACTAGCGGGTTCAGAGACCCAGTACTTC

v_call: TRBV28
j_call: TRBJ2-7
d_call: .
clone_size: .
cdr3_aa: CASSSDSYEQYF
cdr3_nt: TGTGCCAGCAGTAGCGACTCCTACGAGCAGTACTTC